The 27 T cell receptor beta chains below all came from one sample that was sequenced in a study of cytomegalovirus exposure and HLA in healthy donors. PCR used 60 Vbeta primers and 13 Jbeta primers. Profiled with immunoSEQ multiplex PCR; TCRdb holds only in-frame clones, not every one. In the table there are about 120,000 clones, 8.5% to 9% of which are singletons. The material sequenced was PBMCs. The receptors originated from a woman in her 40s in good health and CMV-seropositive.

This clone was seen a handful of times. The chain carries TRBV5-5 and TRBJ1-1, with 8 bases fitting TRBD1. The CDR3 covers 15 residues. The germline V gene has CDR1 SGHKS and CDR2 YYEKEE (reference sequence). The trim removed 4 bases at V and 3 bases at J, leaving 8 bases unmatched. The CDR3 DNA is TGTGCCAGCAGCCCCCGGACAGGGAGAGACACTGAAGCTTTCTTT. Its protein is CASSPRTGRDTEAFF.

In this sample, this clone turned up a few times. The chain uses TRBV18 and TRBJ2-3; the match to TRBD1 covers 10 bases. CDR1 and CDR2 from the germline V gene are KGHSH and LQKENI. The CDR3 spans 15 residues. J lost 6 bases, V lost 2 bases, and 5 bases had no gene match. The CDR3 reads CASSPDRGQADTQYF. CDR3 sequence (DNA): TGTGCCAGCTCACCAGACAGGGGGCAAGCGGATACGCAGTATTTT.

The chain joins TRBV5-6 to TRBJ1-2; D gene uncertain. Trimming took off 1 base at V and 2 bases at J, with 3 bases between the two ends. This CDR3 region has 12 residues. Germline values: CDR1 SGHDT, CDR2 YYEEEE. CDR3 sequence (DNA): TGTGCCAGCAGCTTGCGGAACTATGGCTACACCTTC. This gives the protein CASSLRNYGYTF.

This clone occurred a few times. The same CDR3 is also encoded by other DNA sequences in this sample. The gene calls are TRBV5-6 and TRBJ1-1, with a possible D match to TRBD1 (6 bases). CDR1 SGHDT and CDR2 YYEEEE come from the germline V gene. V was shortened by 4 bases and J by 7 bases, with 23 bases between the two germline ends. There are 16 residues in the CDR3. The CDR3 spells CASSPVQGGSVSEAFF. The CDR3 nucleotides read TGTGCCAGCAGCCCAGTACAGGGAGGGAGTGTCAGTGAAGCTTTCTTT.

The chain employs TRBV27 and TRBJ1-5, with 12 bases identical to TRBD1. The CDR3 is 17 residues long. With 7 bases clipped from V and 3 bases from J, the junction kept 10 bases outside the gene matches. CDR1 is MNHEY, CDR2 SMNVEV, per germline (reference sequence). CDR3 DNA: TGTGCCAGCACCCCTCAAGGGACAGGGGGCTCCAATCAGCCCCAGCATTTT. The encoded protein is CASTPQGTGGSNQPQHF.

This chain links TRBV5-1 with TRBJ1-3; possibly TRBD1 for D (5 bases). The CDR3 totals 15 residues. The V gene lost 4 bases and the J gene lost 1 base, with 12 bases spanning the gap. Germline V gene lookup returns CDR1 SGHRS and CDR2 YFSETQ. CDR3 DNA: TGCGCCAGCAGCGCGAGTGGGGGGTCTGGAAACACCATATATTTT. It translates to CASSASGGSGNTIYF.

The chain uses TRBV29-1 and TRBJ1-2; TRBD1 matches 12 bases. J gave up 5 bases and V 7 bases, and 2 bases lay outside the gene matches. Germline V gene data show CDR1 as SQVTM and CDR2 as ANQGSEA. The CDR3 is 12 amino acids. Written as DNA, the CDR3 is TGCAGCGAGGGACAGGGGGCTTATGGCTACACCTTC. It translates to CSEGQGAYGYTF. The whole variable domain, remainder taken from reference TRBV29-1 and TRBJ1-2, is SAVISQKPSRDICQRGTSLTIQCQVDSQVTMMFWYRQQPGQSLTLIATANQGSEATYESGFVIDKFPISRPNLTFSTLTVSNMSPEDSSIYLCSEGQGAYGYTFGSGTRLTVV.

The rearrangement joins TRBV4-2 to TRBJ2-2; D ambiguous. V was trimmed by 4 bases and J by 8 bases, leaving 11 bases between them. The length of the CDR3 is 13 residues. CDR1 LGHNA and CDR2 YNFKEQ come from the germline V gene. In nucleotides, the CDR3 is TGTGCCAGCAGCCTAGCCCGGGTGGGGGAGCTGTTTTTT. Its protein product is CASSLARVGELFF.

The chain joins TRBV2 to TRBJ2-7; 7 nucleotides match TRBD1. This CDR3 is 14 amino acids long. Per the germline V gene, CDR1 is SNHLY and CDR2 is FYNNEI. With 7 bases clipped from V and 0 bases from J, the junction kept 6 bases outside the gene matches. The CDR3 sequence: CASKRGTDSYEQYF. In DNA, the CDR3 is TGTGCCAGCAAGAGGGGGACAGACTCCTACGAGCAGTACTTC.

The chain has TRBV29-1 and TRBJ1-1; a weak D match, TRBD1 (6 bases). The CDR3 covers 13 residues. V was clipped by 7 bases and J by 1 base, with 13 bases between them. The germline CDR1 and CDR2 sequences are SQVTM and ANQGSEA. The DNA of the CDR3 is TGCAGCGCCCTTACAGGGTGGAACACTGAAGCTTTCTTT. Residues: CSALTGWNTEAFF.

This clone was counted only a few times. This chain uses TRBV7-6 with TRBJ2-7; TRBD1 aligns across 11 bases. Germline V lookup: CDR1 SGHVS, CDR2 FNYEAQ. The J segment lost 1 base and the V segment lost 3 bases, leaving 2 bases of the junction unmatched. The CDR3 totals 15 residues. The CDR3: CASSLGQGDSYEQYF. The CDR3 DNA reads TGTGCCAGCAGCTTGGGACAGGGGGATTCCTACGAGCAGTACTTC.

This clone has just a few counts. The chain recombines TRBV28 with TRBJ2-7; 8 bases agree with TRBD2. Trimming took 3 bases from V and 2 from J; bases not matched to a gene: 6. The CDR3 is 15 residues long. CDR1 and CDR2 (germline): MDHEN, SYDVKM. CDR3 in DNA: TGTGCCAGCAGTTTCCTACGGGGGGGCCCCTACGAGCAGTACTTC. Translation: CASSFLRGGPYEQYF.

This clone was recorded a few times. The gene calls are TRBV6-5 and TRBJ2-7, with D perhaps matching TRBD1 (5 bases). This CDR3 is built from 15 residues. Trimming cost V 0 bases and J 6 bases, with 15 bases left between them. Germline V gives CDR1 MNHEY, CDR2 SVGAGI. In DNA, the CDR3 is TGTGCCAGCAGTTACTCGACTGGACATCTTCGCGAGCAGTACTTC. Its protein is CASSYSTGHLREQYF.

The rearrangement uses TRBV2 and TRBJ1-1, with a tentative D call TRBD1 (5 bases). With 4 bases removed from V and 4 bases from J, the gap between germline ends came to 13 bases. The CDR3 extends over 14 amino acids. CDR1 and CDR2 from the germline V gene are SNHLY and FYNNEI. The CDR3 loop reads CASSGERGATEAFF. As DNA, the CDR3 is TGTGCCAGCAGTGGAGAAAGGGGTGCCACTGAAGCTTTCTTT.

The chain combines TRBV5-4 with TRBJ1-3; D remains unclear. V gave up 4 bases and J gave up 0 bases, with 11 bases separating them. Germline CDR1 SGHNT, CDR2 YYREEE (reference sequence). This CDR3 spans 15 amino acids. The DNA of the CDR3 is TGTGCCAGCAGCGTCGACAAATACTCTGGAAACACCATATATTTT. Protein product: CASSVDKYSGNTIYF.

V is TRBV19 and J is TRBJ2-6, with a tentative D call TRBD2 (7 bases). CDR3 size: 18 residues. CDR1 LNHDA and CDR2 SQIVND come from the germline V gene (reference sequence). Trimming pared 10 bases from V and 0 bases from J, leaving 22 bases between. In DNA, the CDR3 is TGTGCCACCTTAGGCCGGGCGGGGGCCCCCTCTGGGGCCAACGTCCTGACTTTC. Translated, it gives CATLGRAGAPSGANVLTF.

This clone showed up just a few times. This rearrangement joins TRBV7-9 to TRBJ2-7, with TRBD2 as a possible D gene (5 bases). Germline V gene sequence: CDR1 SEHNR, CDR2 FQNEAQ (reference sequence). The CDR3 consists of 16 residues. V gave up 5 bases and J gave up 0 bases, with 17 bases separating them. The CDR3: CASSRGGGPDSYEQYF. As DNA, the CDR3 is TGTGCCAGCAGCCGCGGTGGAGGACCTGACTCCTACGAGCAGTACTTC.

This chain joins TRBV27 and TRBJ2-7, with 14 bases identical to TRBD2. Trimming took 4 bases from V and 2 from J; bases not matched to a gene: 7. The CDR3 is 17 residues long. CDR1 is MNHEY and CDR2 is SMNVEV in the germline V gene (reference sequence). CDR3 sequence reads: CASSSGTSGGPPYEQYF. DNA for the CDR3: TGTGCCAGCAGTTCCGGGACTAGCGGGGGACCTCCCTACGAGCAGTACTTC.

The table lists this clone with a few counts. The CDR3 DNA is TGCGCCAGCAGTGAGCGGACAGCCTATGGCTACACCTTC. It yields the protein CASSERTAYGYTF. The chain is built from TRBV10-1 and TRBJ1-2; D is perhaps TRBD1 (6 bases). V gave up 2 bases and J gave up 4 bases, with 8 bases separating them. Germline CDR1 is WNHNN and CDR2 is SYGVQD (reference sequence). The CDR3 extends over 13 amino acids.

DNA of the CDR3: TGCGCCAGCAGCTGGTGGGGACAGGGGAAAGATGAGCAGTTCTTC. Its protein is CASSWWGQGKDEQFF. This chain links TRBV5-1 with TRBJ2-1, with 10 bases matching TRBD1. The CDR3 is 15 residues long. The V segment lost 3 bases and the J segment 8 bases; nucleotides outside the gene matches: 8. CDR1 and CDR2 from the germline V gene are SGHRS and YFSETQ.

The V and J genes are TRBV30 and TRBJ2-5; 12 bases are shared with TRBD1. In germline, CDR1 is GTSNPN, CDR2 SVGIG (reference sequence). Trimming took 2 bases from V and 11 from J; bases not matched to a gene: 9. The CDR3 totals 14 residues. In DNA form, the CDR3 reads TGTGCCTGGAGTCGGGACAGGGGGCATGTAGAGCAGTACTTC. It yields the protein CAWSRDRGHVEQYF. Combining the CDR3 with reference TRBV30 and TRBJ2-5 gives the whole variable domain SQTIHQWPATLVQPVGSPLSLECTVEGTSNPNLYWYRQAAGRGLQLLFYSVGIGQISSEVPQNLSASRPQDRQFILSSKKLLLSDSGFYLCAWSRDRGHVEQYFGPGTRLLVL.

V and J are TRBV7-9 and TRBJ1-2; D is ambiguous. Trimming removed 2 bases from V and 2 bases from J, with 6 bases in between. This CDR3 is 13 amino acids long. From germline, CDR1 is SEHNR and CDR2 FQNEAQ (reference sequence). The DNA of the CDR3 is TGTGCCAGCAGCTTACGAGGGAACTATGGCTACACCTTC. Translation gives CASSLRGNYGYTF.

Only a few counts were recorded for this clone. The chain couples TRBV11-2 to TRBJ2-5; possible D gene TRBD2, 5 bases. V gave up 3 bases and J gave up 2 bases, with 7 bases separating them. The V gene's germline CDR1 is SGHAT and CDR2 FQNNGV. The CDR3 extends over 13 amino acids. This chain's CDR3 is CASSLWRQETQYF. The CDR3 bases are TGTGCCAGCAGCTTGTGGAGGCAAGAGACCCAGTACTTC.

This clone was seen only a few times. This chain joins TRBV27 and TRBJ2-5; D possibly corresponds to TRBD2 (6 bases). V dropped 3 bases and J dropped 5 bases, with 7 bases sitting between them. CDR1 is MNHEY, CDR2 SMNVEV, per germline (reference sequence). This CDR3 has 12 residues. The CDR3 region has the DNA TGTGCCAGCAGTTTCCGGGGGGAGACCCAGTACTTC. Encoded protein: CASSFRGETQYF.

The table lists this clone with a few counts. The rearrangement joins TRBV5-4 to TRBJ1-1, with no clear D. V was trimmed by 1 base and J by 0 bases, leaving 4 bases between them. The V gene's germline CDR1 is SGHNT and CDR2 YYREEE (reference sequence). The CDR3 covers 13 residues. The CDR3 reads CASSLSVNTEAFF. CDR3 sequence (DNA): TGTGCCAGCAGCTTGTCAGTGAACACTGAAGCTTTCTTT. Using reference TRBV5-4 and TRBJ1-1 for the parts outside the CDR3, the full variable domain is ETGVTQSPTHLIKTRGQQVTLRCSSQSGHNTVSWYQQALGQGPQFIFQYYREEENGRGNFPPRFSGLQFPNYSSELNVNALELDDSALYLCASSLSVNTEAFFGQGTRLTVV.

This clone came up a few times. This rearrangement joins TRBV5-6 to TRBJ1-2, with 7 bases that match TRBD1. V lost 0 bases to trimming and J lost 4 bases; unmatched junction nucleotides: 6. Looked up from germline, CDR1 is SGHDT and CDR2 is YYEEEE. This CDR3 region has 15 residues. CDR3 sequence: CASSLAAGGLYGYTF. The CDR3 DNA reads TGTGCCAGCAGCTTGGCGGCAGGGGGTCTCTATGGCTACACCTTC.

There are a few counts of this clone. The rearrangement links TRBV5-1 to TRBJ2-5, with a possible D match to TRBD1 (5 bases). Germline V gene sequence: CDR1 SGHRS, CDR2 YFSETQ. Trimming removed 0 bases at V and 3 bases at J, with 12 bases between. There are 15 residues in the CDR3. This chain's CDR3 is CASSLGGRTEETQYF. CDR3 in DNA: TGCGCCAGCAGCTTGGGGGGCAGGACCGAAGAGACCCAGTACTTC.